Listed here are 13 T cell receptor beta chains from one sample, sequenced in a study of blood T cells in healthy people across ages (dated by TCRdb to between 2014 and 2017). The library came from 5' RACE. Sequencing relied on an Illumina HiSeq 2500. The second PCR ran for about 6 to 11 cycles and used a J-beta primer mix along with a sample-barcoded 5' primer. TCRdb's own reprocessing of the public reads used fastp at Q25 and MiXCR and kept productive beta chains. Entries are consolidated by CDR3 protein sequence, retaining the most common genes and DNA. For this sample there are 1.4 million to 1.5 million distinct CDR3 sequences; around 39% appear just once. 7.9% of the sample is in the top ten clones. Material: blood. The receptors were gathered from a woman between 18 and 29 years old in good health.

About this clonotype itself: This sequence may be a read error, since a much larger clone differs from it by one base. No conserved phenylalanine or tryptophan ends this CDR3, so it is likely a read error. The V gene is TRBV12-3 or TRBV12-4, the J gene TRBJ2-3; 10 nucleotides line up with TRBD2. J lost 5 bases, V lost 5 bases, and 10 bases had no gene match. This CDR3 is 16 amino acids long. The CDR3 reads CASSPPGLAEQDTQYS. As DNA, the CDR3 is TGTGCCAGCAGTCCTCCCGGACTAGCGGAACAAGATACGCAGTATTCT.

This chain connects TRBV2 to TRBJ2-3; 9 positions agree with TRBD2. In germline, CDR1 is SNHLY, CDR2 FYNNEI. The CDR3 sequence is 18 residues long. V shed 6 bases, J shed 3 bases, and the junction held 16 bases outside the gene matches. This chain's CDR3 is CASSALLGAGGRTDTQYF. CDR3 sequence (DNA): TGTGCCAGCAGCGCCCTTTTAGGTGCGGGGGGGAGGACAGATACGCAGTATTTT.

The chain links TRBV20-1 to TRBJ1-1, with D possibly TRBD1 on 5 matching bases. V was clipped by 3 bases and J by 0 bases, with 8 bases between them. Germline CDR1 DFQATT, CDR2 SNEGSKA (reference sequence). This CDR3 has 13 amino acids. For the CDR3, the DNA is TGCAGTGCTAGGGGGGTGATGAACACTGAAGCTTTCTTT. Encoded protein: CSARGVMNTEAFF.

The V gene is TRBV12-3 or TRBV12-4, the J gene TRBJ2-3; 11 nucleotides line up with TRBD1. J was trimmed by 2 bases and V by 6 bases; bases with no gene match: 7. The CDR3 is 16 amino acids. This chain's CDR3 is CASRDSDRGLTDTQYF. In nucleotides, the CDR3 is TGTGCCAGCAGGGACTCGGACAGGGGGCTCACAGATACGCAGTATTTT.

This chain connects TRBV6-2 or TRBV6-3 to TRBJ2-7; no clear D gene. The germline CDR1 and CDR2 sequences are MNHEY and SVGEGT. The germline V and J ends were trimmed by 2 bases and 6 bases, with 11 bases remaining between them. The CDR3 totals 13 residues. Here the CDR3 reads CASSYPRVGEQYF. CDR3 DNA sequence: TGTGCCAGCAGTTACCCCCGGGTAGGCGAGCAGTACTTC.

As concerns this clonotype: The junction and the germline gene differ at one end; a read error may be behind it. This chain connects TRBV7-2 to TRBJ2-1; 8 bases are a match to TRBD2. Germline CDR1 and CDR2: SGHTA and FQGNSA. The CDR3 is made up of 16 amino acids. CDR3 protein: CASSLVGGASHNEQFF. As DNA, the CDR3 is TGTGCCAGCAGCTTAGTCGGGGGGGCCTCCCACAATGAGCAGTTCTTC.

This clonotype was detected only a few times. The V and J genes are TRBV5-1 and TRBJ1-2; weak D call: TRBD1 (5 bases). Trimming shortened V by 1 base and J by 2 bases, and 18 bases separated the two germline ends. The germline V gene has CDR1 SGHRS and CDR2 YFSETQ. The CDR3 spans 17 residues. CDR3 nucleotides: TGCGCCAGCAGCTTGAATGTTGTTCGGGGGACGAACTATGGCTACACCTTC. This sequence encodes CASSLNVVRGTNYGYTF.

In its sample, this clonotype was seen a few times. The V call is TRBV20-1, the J call TRBJ1-5; TRBD1 aligns across 9 bases. Germline V CDR1 and CDR2: DFQATT, SNEGSKA (reference sequence). This CDR3 comprises 13 residues. V shed 6 bases and J 7 bases; nucleotides not matched to a gene: 7. CDR3 DNA sequence: TGCAGTGCGTGGACAGGGGTGGGACAGCCCCAGCATTTT. Its translation is CSAWTGVGQPQHF.

About this clonotype itself: A junction boundary mismatches the germline segment, possibly from a read error. The chain couples TRBV29-1 to TRBJ2-7, with 7 bases that match TRBD1. CDR1 is SQVTM, CDR2 ANQGSEA, per germline. The CDR3 contains 13 residues. CDR3 in amino acids: CSVVTGISYGQYF. The CDR3 DNA reads TGCAGCGTAGTGACAGGGATCTCCTACGGGCAGTACTTC.

This clonotype came up a few times. The genes are TRBV5-1 and TRBJ2-3; TRBD2 is a possible D gene (6 bases). CDR1 and CDR2 from the germline V gene are SGHRS and YFSETQ. CDR3 length: 16 amino acids. Trimming took 4 bases from V and 5 from J, leaving 20 bases between them. The CDR3 sequence: CASSPARDFGGDTQYF. Here the CDR3 DNA reads TGCGCCAGCAGCCCAGCCCGGGACTTTGGGGGAGATACGCAGTATTTT.

The rearrangement uses TRBV9 and TRBJ1-4, with TRBD1 identical over 10 bases. Per germline, CDR1 SGDLS and CDR2 YYNGEE. Trimming removed 2 bases from V and 10 bases from J; junction bases left unmatched: 5. The CDR3 runs to 14 residues. The CDR3 nucleotides are TGTGCCAGCAGCGTCCGGGACAGGGGAGGAAAACTGTTTTTT. Residues: CASSVRDRGGKLFF.

This clonotype was seen only a few times. This chain connects TRBV4-1 to TRBJ1-6; 8 bases are a match to TRBD1. CDR3 length: 16 amino acids. The V segment lost 0 bases and the J segment 7 bases; nucleotides outside the gene matches: 5. Per germline, CDR1 MGHRA and CDR2 YSYEKL. This CDR3 reads CASSQEGRGPNSPLHF. For the CDR3, the DNA is TGCGCCAGCAGCCAAGAAGGCAGGGGGCCGAATTCACCCCTCCACTTT.

This chain joins TRBV3-1 and TRBJ2-4, with a possible D match to TRBD2 (5 bases). The CDR3 consists of 11 residues. The germline gives CDR1 LGHDT, CDR2 YNNKEL (reference sequence). Deletions cut 2 bases from V and 13 bases from J, with 9 bases between. Here the CDR3 DNA reads TGTGCCAGCAGCCAAACGAGGGAGCAGTACTTC. Protein product: CASSQTREQYF.